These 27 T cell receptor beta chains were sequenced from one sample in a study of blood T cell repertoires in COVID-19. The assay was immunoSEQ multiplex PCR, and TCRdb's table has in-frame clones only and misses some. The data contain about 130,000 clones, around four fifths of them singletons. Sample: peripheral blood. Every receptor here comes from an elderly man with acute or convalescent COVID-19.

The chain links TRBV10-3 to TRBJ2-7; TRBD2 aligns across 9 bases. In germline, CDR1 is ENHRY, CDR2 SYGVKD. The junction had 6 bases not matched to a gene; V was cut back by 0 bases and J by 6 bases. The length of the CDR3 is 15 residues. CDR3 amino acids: CAISESPSGMGEQYF. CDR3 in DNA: TGTGCCATCAGTGAGTCGCCTAGCGGGATGGGCGAGCAGTACTTC.

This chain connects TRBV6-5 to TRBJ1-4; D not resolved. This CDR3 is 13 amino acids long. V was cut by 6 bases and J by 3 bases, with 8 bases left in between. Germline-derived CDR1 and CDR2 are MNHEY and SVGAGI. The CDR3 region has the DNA TGTGCCAGCAGGAAGGACTCTAATGAAAAACTGTTTTTT. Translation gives CASRKDSNEKLFF.

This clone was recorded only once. The CDR3 here is CASRPGVAGELFF. CDR3 nucleotide sequence: TGTGCCAGCAGACCAGGGGTGGCCGGGGAGCTGTTTTTT. V gene TRBV28 combines with J gene TRBJ2-2; D may be TRBD1 (6 bases). Germline loops: CDR1 MDHEN, CDR2 SYDVKM. V lost 6 bases and J 6 bases, leaving 11 bases between the germline ends. CDR3 size: 13 residues.

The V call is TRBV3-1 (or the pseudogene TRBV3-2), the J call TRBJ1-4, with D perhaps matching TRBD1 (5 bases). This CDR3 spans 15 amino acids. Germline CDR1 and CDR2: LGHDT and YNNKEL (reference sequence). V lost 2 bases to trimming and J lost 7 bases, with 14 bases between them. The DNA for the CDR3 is TGTGCCAGCAGCCAAAGGGGCAGGGCTAGTGAAAAACTGTTTTTT. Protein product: CASSQRGRASEKLFF.

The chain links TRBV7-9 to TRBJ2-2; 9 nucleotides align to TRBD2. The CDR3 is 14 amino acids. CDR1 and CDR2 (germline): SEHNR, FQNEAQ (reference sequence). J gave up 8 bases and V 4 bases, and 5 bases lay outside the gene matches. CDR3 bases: TGTGCCAGCAGCTCCAGACTAGCGGAGGGGGAGCTGTTTTTT. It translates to CASSSRLAEGELFF.

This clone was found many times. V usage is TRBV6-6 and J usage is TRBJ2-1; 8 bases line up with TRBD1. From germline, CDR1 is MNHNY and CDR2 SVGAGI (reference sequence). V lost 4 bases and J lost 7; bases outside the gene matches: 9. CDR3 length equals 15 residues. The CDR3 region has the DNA TGTGCCAGCAGTTCCCCCCAGGGGGCGGGGAATGAGCAGTTCTTC. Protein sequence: CASSSPQGAGNEQFF.

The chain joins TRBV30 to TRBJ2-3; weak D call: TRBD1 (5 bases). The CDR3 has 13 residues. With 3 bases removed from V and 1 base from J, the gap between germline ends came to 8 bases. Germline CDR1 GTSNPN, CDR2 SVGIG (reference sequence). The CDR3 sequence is CAWRPTGTDTQYF. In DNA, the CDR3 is TGTGCCTGGAGACCGACAGGCACAGATACGCAGTATTTT. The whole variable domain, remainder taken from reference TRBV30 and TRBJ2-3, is SQTIHQWPATLVQPVGSPLSLECTVEGTSNPNLYWYRQAAGRGLQLLFYSVGIGQISSEVPQNLSASRPQDRQFILSSKKLLLSDSGFYLCAWRPTGTDTQYFGPGTRLTVL.

In DNA, the CDR3 is TGCGCCAGCAGCCCGGGACAGGGGGATCGGACTGAAGCTTTCTTT. Translated, it gives CASSPGQGDRTEAFF. V is TRBV5-1 and J is TRBJ1-1, with 11 bases fitting TRBD1. Per the germline V gene, CDR1 is SGHRS and CDR2 is YFSETQ. This CDR3 has 15 residues. V was clipped by 4 bases and J by 5 bases; unmatched bases: 7.

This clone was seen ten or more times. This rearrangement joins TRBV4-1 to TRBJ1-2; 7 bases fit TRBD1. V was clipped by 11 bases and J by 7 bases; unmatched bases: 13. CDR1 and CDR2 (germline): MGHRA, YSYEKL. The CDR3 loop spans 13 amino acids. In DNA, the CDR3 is TGCGCCTCGAGGGCAGGGGGTACGGGTGGCTACACCTTC. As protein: CASRAGGTGGYTF.

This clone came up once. DNA for the CDR3: TGTGCCAGCAGCCATCCGGGACTAGCGGGGGGAACCGAGCAGTACTTC. Its protein is CASSHPGLAGGTEQYF. The gene calls are TRBV11-2 and TRBJ2-7; the match to TRBD2 covers 15 bases. The CDR3 length is 16 residues. Unmatched junction bases numbered 8, after V lost 5 bases and J lost 6 bases. The germline gives CDR1 SGHAT, CDR2 FQNNGV.

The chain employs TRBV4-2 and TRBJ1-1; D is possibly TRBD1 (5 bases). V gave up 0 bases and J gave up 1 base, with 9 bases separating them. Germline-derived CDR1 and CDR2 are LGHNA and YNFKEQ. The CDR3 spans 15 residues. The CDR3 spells CASSQESQGNTEAFF. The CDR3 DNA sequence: TGTGCCAGCAGCCAAGAAAGCCAGGGGAACACTGAAGCTTTCTTT.

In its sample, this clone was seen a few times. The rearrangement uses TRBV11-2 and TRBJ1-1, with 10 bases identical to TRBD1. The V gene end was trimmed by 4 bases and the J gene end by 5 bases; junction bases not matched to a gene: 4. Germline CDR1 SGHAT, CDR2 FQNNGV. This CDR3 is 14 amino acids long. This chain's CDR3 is CASSWDRGGTEAFF. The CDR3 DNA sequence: TGTGCCAGCAGCTGGGACAGGGGAGGTACTGAAGCTTTCTTT.

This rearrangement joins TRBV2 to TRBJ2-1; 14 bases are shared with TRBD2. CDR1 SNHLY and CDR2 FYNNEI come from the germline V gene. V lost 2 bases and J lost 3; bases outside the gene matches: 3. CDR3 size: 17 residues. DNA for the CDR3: TGTGCCAGCAGTGAAAGACTAGCGGGGGGGAACTACAATGAGCAGTTCTTC. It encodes CASSERLAGGNYNEQFF.

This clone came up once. CDR3 sequence reads: CASKGAANYGYTF. In DNA, the CDR3 is TGTGCCAGCAAGGGGGCAGCGAACTATGGCTACACCTTC. V gene TRBV28 combines with J gene TRBJ1-2, with 7 positions matching TRBD1. Germline-derived CDR1 and CDR2 are MDHEN and SYDVKM. CDR3 length equals 13 residues. The junction had 4 bases not matched to a gene; V was cut back by 7 bases and J by 2 bases.

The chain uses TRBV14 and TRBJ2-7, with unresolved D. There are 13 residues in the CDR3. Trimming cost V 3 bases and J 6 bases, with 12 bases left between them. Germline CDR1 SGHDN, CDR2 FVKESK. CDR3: CASSQVRSGEQYF. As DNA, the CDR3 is TGTGCCAGCAGCCAGGTCCGGTCAGGCGAGCAGTACTTC.

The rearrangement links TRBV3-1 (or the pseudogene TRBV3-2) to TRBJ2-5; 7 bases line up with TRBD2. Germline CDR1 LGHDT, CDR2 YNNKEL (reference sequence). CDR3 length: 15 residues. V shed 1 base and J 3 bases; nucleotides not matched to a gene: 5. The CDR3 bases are TGTGCCAGCAGCCAAGCGGGGGGACTTAAAGAGACCCAGTACTTC. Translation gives CASSQAGGLKETQYF.

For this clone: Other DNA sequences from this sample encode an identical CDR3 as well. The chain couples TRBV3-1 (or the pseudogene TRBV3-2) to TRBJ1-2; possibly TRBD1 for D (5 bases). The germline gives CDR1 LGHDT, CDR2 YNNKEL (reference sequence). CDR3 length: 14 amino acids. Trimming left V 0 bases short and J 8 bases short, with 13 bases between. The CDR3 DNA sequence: TGTGCCAGCAGCCAAGACCGGAGGGGAGAAGGCTACACCTTC. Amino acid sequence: CASSQDRRGEGYTF.

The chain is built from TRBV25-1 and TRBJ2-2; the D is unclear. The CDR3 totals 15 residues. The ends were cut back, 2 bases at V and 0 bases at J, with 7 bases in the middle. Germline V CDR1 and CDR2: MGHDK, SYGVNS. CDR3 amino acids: CASSEARTNTGELFF. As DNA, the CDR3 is TGTGCCAGCAGTGAAGCCAGGACGAACACCGGGGAGCTGTTTTTT.

CDR3 sequence reads: CASSPGTGFYNEQFF. DNA of the CDR3: TGTGCCAGCAGTCCCGGGACTGGTTTCTACAATGAGCAGTTCTTC. The J gene is TRBJ2-1, the V gene TRBV6-5; weak D call: TRBD2 (6 bases). The germline V and J ends were trimmed by 5 bases and 3 bases, with 14 bases remaining between them. CDR1 MNHEY and CDR2 SVGAGI come from the germline V gene. CDR3 length equals 15 residues.

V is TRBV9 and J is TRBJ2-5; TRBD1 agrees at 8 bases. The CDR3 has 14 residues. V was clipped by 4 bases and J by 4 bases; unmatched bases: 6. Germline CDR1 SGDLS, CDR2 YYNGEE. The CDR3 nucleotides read TGTGCCAGCAGCACCGACAGGGGAGGAGAGACCCAGTACTTC. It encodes CASSTDRGGETQYF.

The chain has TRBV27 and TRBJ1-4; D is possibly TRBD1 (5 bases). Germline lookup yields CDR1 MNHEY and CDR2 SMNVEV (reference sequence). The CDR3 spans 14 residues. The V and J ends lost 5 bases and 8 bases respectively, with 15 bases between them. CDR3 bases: TGTGCCAGCAGTACCATGCAGGGTAGCGAAAAACTGTTTTTT. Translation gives CASSTMQGSEKLFF.

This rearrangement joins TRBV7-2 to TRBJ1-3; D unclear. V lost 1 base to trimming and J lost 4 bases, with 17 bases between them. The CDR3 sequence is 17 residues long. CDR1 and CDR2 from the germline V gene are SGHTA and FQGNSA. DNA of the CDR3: TGTGCCAGCAGCTTAGATCCCCGGGAGTGGGGAGGAAACACCATATATTTT. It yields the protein CASSLDPREWGGNTIYF.

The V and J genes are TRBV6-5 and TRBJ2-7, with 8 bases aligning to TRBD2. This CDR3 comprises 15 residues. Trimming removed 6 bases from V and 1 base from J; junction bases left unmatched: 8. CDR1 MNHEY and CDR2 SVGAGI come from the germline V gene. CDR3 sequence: CASSTSAGGSYEQYF. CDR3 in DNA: TGTGCCAGCAGCACCTCGGCGGGGGGATCCTACGAGCAGTACTTC.

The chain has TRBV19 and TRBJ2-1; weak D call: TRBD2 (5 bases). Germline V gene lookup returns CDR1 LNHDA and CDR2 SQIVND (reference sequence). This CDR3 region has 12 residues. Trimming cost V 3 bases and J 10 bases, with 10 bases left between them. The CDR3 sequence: CASSMGRGEQFF. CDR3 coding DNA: TGTGCCAGTAGTATGGGGAGAGGGGAGCAGTTCTTC.

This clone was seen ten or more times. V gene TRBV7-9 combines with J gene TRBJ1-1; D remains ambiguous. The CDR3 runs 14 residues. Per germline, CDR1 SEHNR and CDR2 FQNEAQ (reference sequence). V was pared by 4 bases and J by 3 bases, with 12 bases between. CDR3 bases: TGTGCCAGCAGCTCTAATTCGGGGTACACTGAAGCTTTCTTT. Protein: CASSSNSGYTEAFF.

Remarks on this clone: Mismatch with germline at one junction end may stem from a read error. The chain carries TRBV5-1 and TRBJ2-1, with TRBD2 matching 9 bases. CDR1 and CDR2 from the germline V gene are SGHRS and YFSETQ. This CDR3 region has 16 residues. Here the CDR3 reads CASCLEGGGGLGSRFF. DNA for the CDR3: TGCGCCAGCTGCTTGGAGGGCGGGGGGGGGTTGGGGAGCCGGTTCTTC.

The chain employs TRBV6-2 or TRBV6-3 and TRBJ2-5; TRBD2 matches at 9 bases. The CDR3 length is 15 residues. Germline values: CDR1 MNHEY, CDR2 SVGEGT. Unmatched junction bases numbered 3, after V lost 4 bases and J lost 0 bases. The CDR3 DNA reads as TGTGCCAGCAGTTTAAGCGGGGGGCACCAAGAGACCCAGTACTTC. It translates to CASSLSGGHQETQYF.